This is a list of T cell receptor beta chains from one sample in a study of T cell clones after liver transplantation. Profiled with immunoSEQ multiplex PCR; TCRdb holds only in-frame clones, not every one. Here the sample spans about 33,000 clones, around 94% being singletons. The sample consisted of CD8+ T cells from blood, taken 12 months after liver transplant. Receptor source: a human patient who received a liver transplant. Part of the T cells may come from the graft donor. CDR3s include the opening cysteine and the closing phenylalanine or tryptophan.

V gene | CDR3 protein
TRBV7-9 | CASSLAVTRNYGYTF
TRBV4-1 | CASSQHQGTTEAFF
TRBV11-2 | CASSPRQGRTNEKLFF
TRBV7-9 | CASSQAQGANEKLFF
TRBV27 | CASGESGPEAFF
TRBV6-5 | CASSEGGREETQYF
TRBV4-2 | CASRSSLEIAGLIYSPLHF
TRBV27 | CASSFFRGANVLTF
TRBV6-5 | CASRTGALGNEQFF
TRBV9 | CASSETGTSGINEQFF
TRBV7-2 | CASSLAPVMAGAKNTEAFF
TRBV6-6 | CASSYRTSGSSYEQYF
TRBV19 | CASSIGGRAYNEQFF
TRBV7-9 | CASEKRQGENIQYF
TRBV7-2 | CASSLRVTSGRYTDTQYF